The sample holds one count of the clone carrying this TCR beta chain. As yet, its antigen is unknown. The data originate from a study of cytomegalovirus exposure and HLA in healthy donors. Study overall: Within an early data release were 80 million to 90 million unique TCRs drawn from HLA-typed donors.

Per germline, CDR1 GTSNPN and CDR2 SVGIG (reference sequence). Between the trimmed V and J ends, which lost 8 bases and 10 bases, there was a span of 21 bases. There are 13 residues in the CDR3. The PCR was carried out with 60 Vbeta primers and 13 Jbeta primers. Measured with immunoSEQ multiplex PCR; TCRdb has only the in-frame clones, and not every one. The sample includes some 160,000 clones, around 80% of them seen just once. General study findings and limits: In vitro testing confirmed three CMV-associated chains as specific for CMV antigens. Earlier analysis looked at TCR beta V segments, and most were productive about 90% or about 30% of the time.

Sequenced input: PBMCs. J is TRBJ2-1 and V is TRBV30; D is possibly TRBD2 (5 bases). This TCR was recovered from a man aged 35-49 years in good health and CMV-seronegative. This chain's CDR3 is CADQAVPPGEQFF. The CDR3 bases are TGTGCCGACCAAGCGGTCCCCCCCGGCGAGCAGTTCTTC.